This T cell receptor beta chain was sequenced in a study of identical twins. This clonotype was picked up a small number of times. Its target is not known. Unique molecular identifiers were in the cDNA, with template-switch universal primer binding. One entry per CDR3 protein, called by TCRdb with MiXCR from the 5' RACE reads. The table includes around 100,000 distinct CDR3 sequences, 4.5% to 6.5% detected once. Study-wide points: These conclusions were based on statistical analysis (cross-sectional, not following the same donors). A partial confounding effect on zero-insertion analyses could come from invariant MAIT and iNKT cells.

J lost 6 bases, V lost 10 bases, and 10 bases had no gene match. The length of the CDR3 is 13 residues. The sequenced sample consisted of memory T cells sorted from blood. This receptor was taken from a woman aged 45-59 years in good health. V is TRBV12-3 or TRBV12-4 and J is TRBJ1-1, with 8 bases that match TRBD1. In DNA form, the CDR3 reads TGTGCCACCGAAGGGCAGGGGGCCCCTGAAGCTTTCTTT. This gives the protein CATEGQGAPEAFF.